This TCR beta chain was documented in a study of neurological immune-mediated disorders. The authors made cDNA by 5'RACE with 10-nucleotide random UMIs. Sequencing of 15-18 subjects in each run yielded over 170 million TCR-beta sequences. TCRdb used MiXCR to reprocess the 5' RACE reads, holding one entry per CDR3 protein. The sample records roughly 60,000 distinct CDR3 sequences, approximately 3.6% being singletons. Germline V gene sequence: CDR1 KGHSH, CDR2 LQKENI. V was trimmed by 0 bases and J by 2 bases, leaving 7 bases between them. The CDR3 spans 14 residues. This clonotype was seen at least ten times.

The material sequenced was CD4+ T cells from blood. This clonotype was sampled from a middle-aged woman with multiple sclerosis. The rearrangement joins TRBV18 to TRBJ1-1, with unresolved D. As DNA, the CDR3 is TGTGCCAGCTCACCACCAAGCCTTAACACTGAAGCTTTCTTT. Residues: CASSPPSLNTEAFF.